Here is one TCR beta chain with its context. Its antigen remains undetermined. The record has no base qualities; no much larger clone is one base away. The sample originates from a study of technical replicates of blood from a handful of donors listed by TCRdb under 2017. Library prep was done by the immunoSEQ multiplex PCR assay. TCRdb re-hosts the immuneACCESS table, in-frame sequences only. Its copies lack some clones; in the studies checked, an unresolved V gene accounts for under half of them, and the cause for the rest is not known. For this sample the table gives some 81,000 clones, of which about 91% were detected only once. 0.25% of the sample goes to the ten largest clones. The source of this sequence is a human donor in good health. The sequencing sample was made of T cells isolated from PBMCs.

The CDR3 here reads CASSSGTSGIEQYF. At the DNA level, the sequence is TGCGCCAGCAGCTCCGGGACTAGCGGTATCGAGCAGTACTTC. The rearranged segments are TRBV5-1 and TRBJ2-7; 11 bases in the middle match TRBD2. The V end gives up 3 bases and the J end 6 bases, leaving 5 bases in the junction not matched to a gene. The CDR1 and CDR2 encoded by the germline V gene are SGHRS and YFSETQ. The CDR3 runs 14 amino acids, cysteine and phenylalanine included. The retained sequence is limited to the CDR3, 42 bases, with the frame set at the first base.